This TCR beta chain emerged from a study of blood T cells in healthy people across ages. This clonotype appeared a few times. Its antigen is currently unknown. Study conclusions and caveats: Diversity was estimated from one million T cells, and these estimates were considered underestimates.

A sample-barcoded 5' primer and a J-beta primer mix were used in a second PCR of roughly 7 to 11 cycles. MiXCR was run by TCRdb on the 5' RACE reads, yielding one entry per CDR3 protein. The sample records roughly 930,000 distinct CDR3 sequences, approximately 49% being singletons. Germline CDR1 reads SGHRS; CDR2 reads YFSETQ. This CDR3 contains 17 residues. V was clipped by 2 bases and J by 0 bases, with 14 bases between them. The origin of this receptor is a man aged 25 to 40 in good health. The sequencing input was blood. The chain carries TRBV5-1 and TRBJ2-2, with TRBD1 as a possible D gene (6 bases). CDR3 bases: TGCGCCAGCAGCTTTCAGGGGACCTCCTCGAACACCGGGGAGCTGTTTTTT. This codes for CASSFQGTSSNTGELFF.